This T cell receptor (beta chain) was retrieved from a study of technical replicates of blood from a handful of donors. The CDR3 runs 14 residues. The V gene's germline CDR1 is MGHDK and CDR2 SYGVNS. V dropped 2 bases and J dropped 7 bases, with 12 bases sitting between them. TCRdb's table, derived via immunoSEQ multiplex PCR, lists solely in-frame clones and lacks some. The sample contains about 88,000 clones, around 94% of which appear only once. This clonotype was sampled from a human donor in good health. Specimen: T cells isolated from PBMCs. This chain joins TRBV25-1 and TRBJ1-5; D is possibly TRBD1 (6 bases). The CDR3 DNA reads TGTGCCAGCAGTGAACGGGGGGCAGAACAGCCCCAGCATTTT. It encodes CASSERGAEQPQHF.